This T cell receptor beta chain appears in the sequencing data of a study of control samples from healthy donors and cancer patients. TCRdb's copy holds only in-frame clones and misses some; the assay was immunoSEQ multiplex PCR. The top ten hold under 8.5% of the sample, which has about 160,000 clones, roughly 94% seen once. Germline V gene sequence: CDR1 SGHVS, CDR2 FNYEAQ. V dropped 5 bases and J dropped 2 bases, with 15 bases sitting between them. The CDR3 is 15 amino acids. What was sequenced was blood. The clonotype comes from a woman aged 35 to 49 in good health. V usage is TRBV7-6 and J usage is TRBJ1-2; D may be TRBD1 (5 bases). The CDR3 loop is CASSLGRGPNYGYTF. The CDR3 DNA reads TGTGCCAGCAGCCTAGGGAGGGGCCCGAACTATGGCTACACCTTC.